The rows below give T cell receptor beta chains drawn from one sample of a study of a mutant IDH1 vaccine in newly diagnosed glioma. Measured with immunoSEQ multiplex PCR; TCRdb has only the in-frame clones, and not every one. This table has tens of thousands of clones, roughly 92% appearing once. Their recognized antigens are unknown. Sequenced here: PBMCs, sampled from a glioma patient whose treatment included an IDH1 peptide vaccine. These receptors all come from a man aged 45-65 years with glioma. The CDR3 runs from the conserved cysteine through the conserved F or W. The D gene is left open where the match is weak. A clone size is listed for some rows: how often the clone was seen (once, few, many), or a class if it is expanded.

TGTGCCAGCAGTACACGGGACAGGGTGTGGGAGCAGTACTTC CASSTRDRVWEQYF TRBJ2-7 - TRBD1 TRBV27
TGTGCCAGCAGCTTCGCTGGAGGGGAGACCCAGTACTTC CASSFAGGETQYF TRBJ2-5 - - TRBV7-9
TGTGCCACCAGCAGAGATGTTGAGAACACCGGGGAGCTGTTTTTT CATSRDVENTGELFF TRBJ2-2 - - TRBV15
TGTGCCAGCAGCCCAACGAGCAATCCTTTGACAGCGTCCTATGGCTACACCTTC CASSPTSNPLTASYGYTF TRBJ1-2 - - TRBV4-2
TGTGCCAGCAGCCAAGATCTTGCGGGGGCGCGCAATCAGCCCCAGCATTTT CASSQDLAGARNQPQHF TRBJ1-5 - - TRBV4-2
TGTGCCAGCGACCGGGACAGGGGCTACGAGCAGTACTTC CASDRDRGYEQYF TRBJ2-7 - TRBD1 TRBV2
TGCGCCAGCAGCCAAGTCTTTAGGCAGCCAACCGGGGAGCTGTTTTTT CASSQVFRQPTGELFF TRBJ2-2 - - TRBV4-3
TGTGCCGCCACGGGTACAACTAATGAAAAACTGTTTTTT CAATGTTNEKLFF TRBJ1-4 - - TRBV7-9
TGTGCCAGCAGCTTAGAAGCCAGCTTCTATGGCTACACCTTC CASSLEASFYGYTF TRBJ1-2 - - TRBV11-2
TGCGCCAGCAGTGAGCCCGACAGGTATCAGCCCCAGCATTTT CASSEPDRYQPQHF TRBJ1-5 - - TRBV10-2
TGTGCCAGCAGCTCCCCCTCCGGAGGGCTAACCGGGGAGCTGTTTTTT CASSSPSGGLTGELFF TRBJ2-2 - - TRBV7-9
TGTGCCAGCCTGCCAGGGACGGCGGTTCAGCCCCAGCATTTT CASLPGTAVQPQHF TRBJ1-5 - - TRBV6-1
TGTGCCAGCATCAGGACCCTAAATGAAAAACTGTTTTTT CASIRTLNEKLFF TRBJ1-4 once - TRBV6-1
TGTGCCAGAAGCTTGGGAGGTGAGGCAGATACGCAGTATTTT CARSLGGEADTQYF TRBJ2-3 - - TRBV5-3
TGTGCCAGCCGTGGGGGCCCAGTCGTCACCGGGGAGCTGTTTTTT CASRGGPVVTGELFF TRBJ2-2 - - TRBV28
TGTGCCAGCAGCTTGGCGGGTTTCTCCTACAATGAGCAGTTCTTC CASSLAGFSYNEQFF TRBJ2-1 - - TRBV5-6
TGTGCCAGCAACACACTAGGGACAAGTTACAATGAGCAGTTCTTC CASNTLGTSYNEQFF TRBJ2-1 - - TRBV7-9
TGTGCCAGCTCACCAGCCCCAGGGTTGGAATTAGCTTTCTTT CASSPAPGLELAFF TRBJ1-1 once - TRBV18
TGTGCCAGCAGCTGGCTAGCGGCCTACGAGCAGTACTTC CASSWLAAYEQYF TRBJ2-7 - TRBD2 TRBV11-2
TGCGCCAGCAGCTTTGCCCCGGACCAAGAGACCCAGTACTTC CASSFAPDQETQYF TRBJ2-5 - - TRBV5-1
TGCGCCAGCAGCCATGGGGGACTAGCGGGGACCGGGGAGCTGTTTTTT CASSHGGLAGTGELFF TRBJ2-2 - TRBD2 TRBV4-1
TGTGCCAGCTCATCCCGGGACATTGGCTATGGCTACACCTTC CASSSRDIGYGYTF TRBJ1-2 - - TRBV18
TGCAGCGTTCGGGGACAGGGGGCTTTCGATACGCAGTATTTT CSVRGQGAFDTQYF TRBJ2-3 - TRBD1 TRBV29-1
TGTGCCTGGAGTGTTCCGGGGAGCAATCAGCCCCAGCATTTT CAWSVPGSNQPQHF TRBJ1-5 once - TRBV30
TGCGCCAGCAGCCTTACGGGAGATATCTACGAGCAGTACTTC CASSLTGDIYEQYF TRBJ2-7 once - TRBV4-1
TGCAGTGCTAGAGATGGACGGGAGCAGTACTTC CSARDGREQYF TRBJ2-7 - - TRBV20-1
TGTGCCAGTAGTATACAGGGGGGAATCACAGATACGCAGTATTTT CASSIQGGITDTQYF TRBJ2-3 once - TRBV19
TGTGCCAGCAGCTCTCGACAGGGGGCTTTCAATGAGCAGTTCTTC CASSSRQGAFNEQFF TRBJ2-1 - TRBD1 TRBV5-4
TGCGCCAGCAGCCGATACCCTAGCGGGGGGGCGGAGTACAATGAGCAGTTCTTC CASSRYPSGGAEYNEQFF TRBJ2-1 - TRBD2 TRBV4-1
TGTGCCAGCCTTACTCGGACTAGCGGGAGACACGAGCAGTACTTC CASLTRTSGRHEQYF TRBJ2-7 - TRBD2 TRBV27
TGTGCCAGCAGCTTAGACTCGCGGGGGGACAATGAGCAGTTCTTC CASSLDSRGDNEQFF TRBJ2-1 - TRBD2 TRBV7-9
TGTGCCAGCAGCGGAACAGGGGGCGTCGGTCAGCCCCAGCATTTT CASSGTGGVGQPQHF TRBJ1-5 - TRBD1 TRBV5-5
TGTGCCAGCAGTTACTCGAGGGGGCTGAACTATGGCTACACCTTC CASSYSRGLNYGYTF TRBJ1-2 - TRBD1 TRBV6-5
TGTGCCAGCAGCTTGACTAGCGGGGAGCAGTACTTC CASSLTSGEQYF TRBJ2-7 few TRBD2 TRBV6-6
TGTGCCAGCGAAACCAGGGGGGAGAACACTGAAGCTTTCTTT CASETRGENTEAFF TRBJ1-1 once TRBD1 TRBV7-9
TGTGCCAGCAGCTTAGTCCGGGACAGCTCTGGAAACACCATATATTTT CASSLVRDSSGNTIYF TRBJ1-3 - TRBD1 TRBV5-6
TGTGCCAGCAGCTTGGTTGGGACAGGTGACCAAGAGACCCAGTACTTC CASSLVGTGDQETQYF TRBJ2-5 - TRBD1 TRBV5-6
TGTGCCAGCAGCTTAGGCCCGACTAGCGGGTCTTCCTACGAGCAGTACTTC CASSLGPTSGSSYEQYF TRBJ2-7 - TRBD2 TRBV7-2
TGTGCCAGCAGTGAACCCATGGGGGGGTCCTACAATGAGCAGTTCTTC CASSEPMGGSYNEQFF TRBJ2-1 - TRBD2 TRBV2
TGCGCCAGCAGTGAGCGGGGACGGGACGAGCAGTACTTC CASSERGRDEQYF TRBJ2-7 - - TRBV10-1
TGTGCCAGCAGTCCCCTCAAGACTAGCGGGGGGGTTAGCCAAGAGACCCAGTACTTC CASSPLKTSGGVSQETQYF TRBJ2-5 - TRBD2 TRBV27
TGTGCCAGCAGCTTATACAGGGAGACTGAAGCTTTCTTT CASSLYRETEAFF TRBJ1-1 - - TRBV11-1
TGTGCCAGCAGCTTAAAATTCGGGGAGACCCAGTACTTC CASSLKFGETQYF TRBJ2-5 - - TRBV7-2
TGTGCCAGCTCTGGCAGGGGGCATCAGCCCCAGCATTTT CASSGRGHQPQHF TRBJ1-5 - TRBD1 TRBV6-5
TGTGCCAGCAGCTCCGACAGTTTCGTGGCTTTCTTT CASSSDSFVAFF TRBJ1-1 - - TRBV5-6
TGTGCCAGCAGCTCTTCTGGGCCGAACACTGAAGCTTTCTTT CASSSSGPNTEAFF TRBJ1-1 - - TRBV11-3
TGTGCCAGCAGCTTAGAGGTGGGGCAGCCCCAGCATTTT CASSLEVGQPQHF TRBJ1-5 - - TRBV7-2
TGTGCCAGCAGTCAGGGACAGGGGGCAGGATGGAACACTGAAGCTTTCTTT CASSQGQGAGWNTEAFF TRBJ1-1 - TRBD1 TRBV27
TGTGCCAGCAGTTTTTCTCGGGAATGGCTAAACTATGGCTACACCTTC CASSFSREWLNYGYTF TRBJ1-2 - - TRBV27
TGCGCCAGCAAACGCGGGGAGAGGACCTACGAGCAGTACTTC CASKRGERTYEQYF TRBJ2-7 - - TRBV5-1
TGTGCCAGCAGCTTAGCGTCTGGAGGGGATAACGAGCAGTACTTC CASSLASGGDNEQYF TRBJ2-7 once - TRBV7-9
TGTGCCAGCAGTTTAAGGGTTCCCCATGAAAAACTGTTTTTT CASSLRVPHEKLFF TRBJ1-4 - - TRBV28